This T cell receptor (beta chain) was identified during a study of T cell responses to AZD1222 COVID-19 vaccine. TCRdb keeps only in-frame clones here, not all; method: immunoSEQ multiplex PCR. This table holds some 86,000 clones, 90% to 95% found once. The CDR3 has 16 residues. Looked up from germline, CDR1 is MDHEN and CDR2 is SYDVKM. V lost 5 bases to trimming and J lost 5 bases; unmatched junction nucleotides: 9. This specimen was peripheral blood, taken on day 0 of AZD1222 vaccination. The chain recombines TRBV28 with TRBJ2-3, with 11 bases identical to TRBD1. This TCR was sampled from an adult in good health. CDR3 sequence reads: CASSNAGTGGRDTQYF. Written as DNA, the CDR3 is TGTGCCAGCAGTAACGCCGGGACAGGGGGACGAGATACGCAGTATTTT.